This entry describes one TCR beta chain. The entire patient cohort was treatment-naive prior to thyroid surgery. These data come from a study of metastatic and nonmetastatic thyroid tumors. In the original analysis: Differences in CDR3 between clinicopathological groups were drawn on to build a classifier intended to discriminate distant-metastatic papillary thyroid cancer patients. With MiXCR, TCRdb reprocessed the PCR reads. V and J calls and clone size were set by TCRdb, not the authors. Altogether 15,000 to 20,000 clones are present, roughly 22% being singletons, with the ten largest covering 21%. The V gene end was trimmed by 2 bases and the J gene end by 2 bases; junction bases not matched to a gene: 22. The CDR3 loop spans 24 amino acids. Germline assignment: CDR1 ENHRY and CDR2 SYGVKD.

The gene calls are TRBV10-3 and TRBJ2-1; 15 bases map to TRBD2. The sequence came from a female donor with papillary thyroid cancer or a benign thyroid nodule (not recorded which). Some clones in this sample may be carry-over from other donors' samples. The source material was adjacent normal tissue. CDR3 in amino acids: CAISEEESFVWTSGRVHPYNEQFF. The CDR3, as DNA: TGTGCCATCAGTGAGGAGGAGTCATTCGTGTGGACTAGCGGGAGGGTCCATCCCTACAATGAGCAGTTCTTC.